This paragraph covers one T cell receptor beta chain sequence. Trimming took 3 bases from V and 6 from J, leaving 15 bases between them. Germline assignment: CDR1 SGDLS and CDR2 YYNGEE. The CDR3 has 14 residues. The data originate from a study of blood T cells in healthy people across ages. A second PCR of roughly 7 to 11 cycles used a sample-barcoded 5' primer and a J-beta primer mix. TCRdb re-called the 5' RACE reads with MiXCR, one entry per CDR3 protein. The sample contains 750,000 to 1,000,000 distinct CDR3 sequences, about 27% of which appear only once. Each donor supplied around 10 milliliters of peripheral blood. Each sample yielded at least 6 million isolated PBMCs. In addition, the sample was reused for a study of T cells of mothers and their children. As reported in that work: Sequencing returned over 8 million TCR beta CDR3 reads per mother and around 3 million per child. Microchimeric T cell clones that persisted were not detected.

This sequence joins TRBV9 and TRBJ1-1, with a possible D match to TRBD1 (5 bases). The clonotype was recovered from a middle-aged woman in good health. Material: blood. CDR3 protein: CASSEGKVKSEAFF. In DNA, the CDR3 is TGTGCCAGCAGCGAGGGGAAGGTTAAGTCTGAAGCTTTCTTT.